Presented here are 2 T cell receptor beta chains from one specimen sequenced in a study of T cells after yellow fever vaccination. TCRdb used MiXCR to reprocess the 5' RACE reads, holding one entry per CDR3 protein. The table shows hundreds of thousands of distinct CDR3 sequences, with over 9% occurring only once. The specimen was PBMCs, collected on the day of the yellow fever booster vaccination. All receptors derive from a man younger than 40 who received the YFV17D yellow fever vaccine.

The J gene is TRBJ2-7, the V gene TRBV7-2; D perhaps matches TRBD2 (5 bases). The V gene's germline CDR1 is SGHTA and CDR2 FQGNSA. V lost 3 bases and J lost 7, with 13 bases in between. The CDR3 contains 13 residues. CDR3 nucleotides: TGTGCCAGCAGCTTCGGGTATGCGGGTGAGCAGTACTTC. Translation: CASSFGYAGEQYF.

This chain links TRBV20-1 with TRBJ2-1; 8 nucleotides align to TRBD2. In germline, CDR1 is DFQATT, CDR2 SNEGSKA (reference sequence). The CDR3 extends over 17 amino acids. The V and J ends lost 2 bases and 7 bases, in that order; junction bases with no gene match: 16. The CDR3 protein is CSARNIIGGRKGNEQFF. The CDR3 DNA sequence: TGCAGTGCTAGAAATATTATCGGCGGGAGGAAGGGGAATGAGCAGTTCTTC.